This paragraph reports one TCR beta chain. Its antigen is as yet unknown. The Oncomine TCR Beta short-read assay generated sequence data from the DNA of cultured CD4+ T cells. A single record per CDR3 protein comes from TCRdb applying MiXCR to the PCR reads. Among around 12,000 distinct CDR3 sequences listed, 35% to 45% were seen once. Sample treatment: approximately 10-day PBMC culture with coronavirus spike peptide pools or control peptides (ViraFEST assay). This specimen belongs to a study of vaccination and CD4 T cells after COVID-19. Here the sequenced sample was CD4+ T cells from blood, cultured in vitro, taken after SARS-CoV-2 vaccination. The receptor comes from a human donor who had recovered from COVID-19.

CDR3 residues: CASSPRGTGARYGYTF. CDR3 bases: TGTGCCAGCAGCCCCCGCGGGACAGGGGCACGGTATGGCTACACCTTC. The chain carries TRBV7-2 and TRBJ1-2, with TRBD1 identical over 10 bases. The germline V gene has CDR1 SGHTA and CDR2 FQGNSA. Trimming cost V 5 bases and J 5 bases; bases outside gene matches: 11. The CDR3 has 16 residues.